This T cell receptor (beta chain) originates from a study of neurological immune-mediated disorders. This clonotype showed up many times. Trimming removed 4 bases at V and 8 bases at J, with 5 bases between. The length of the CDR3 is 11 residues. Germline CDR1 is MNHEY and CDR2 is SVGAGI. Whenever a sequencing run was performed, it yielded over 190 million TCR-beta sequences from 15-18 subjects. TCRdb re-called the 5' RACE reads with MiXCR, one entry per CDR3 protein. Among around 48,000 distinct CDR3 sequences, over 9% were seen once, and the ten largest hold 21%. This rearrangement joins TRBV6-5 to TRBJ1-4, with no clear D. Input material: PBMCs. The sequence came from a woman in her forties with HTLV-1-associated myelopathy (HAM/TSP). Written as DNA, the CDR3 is TGTGCCAGCAGTTCGGGCGAAAAACTGTTTTTT. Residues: CASSSGEKLFF.